Listed here are 27 T cell receptor beta chains from one sample, sequenced in a study of blood T cell repertoires in COVID-19. Assay: immunoSEQ multiplex PCR; the TCRdb copy retains only in-frame clones and omits some. The table records fewer than 150,000 clones, about 78% of them present only once. The specimen was peripheral blood. These TCRs come from a man in his sixties who had recovered from COVID-19.

V is TRBV11-2 and J is TRBJ2-5, with TRBD2 identical over 8 bases. After removal of 5 bases from V and 5 bases from J, the junction contained 7 bases not matched to a gene. The CDR3 spans 14 residues. Per germline, CDR1 SGHAT and CDR2 FQNNGV. In DNA form, the CDR3 reads TGTGCCAGCAGCCCCGGGAGGGGGAGGGAGACCCAGTACTTC. Its translation: CASSPGRGRETQYF.

This chain uses TRBV7-2 with TRBJ1-6; no definite D call. With 5 bases removed from V and 12 bases from J, the gap between germline ends came to 8 bases. Looked up from germline, CDR1 is SGHTA and CDR2 is FQGNSA. The length of the CDR3 is 11 residues. This CDR3 is CASSAPGPLHF. The DNA for the CDR3 is TGTGCCAGCAGCGCTCCGGGACCCCTCCACTTT.

This chain uses TRBV27 with TRBJ1-2, with a possible D match to TRBD1 (5 bases). Germline CDR1 is MNHEY and CDR2 is SMNVEV (reference sequence). Trimming left V 3 bases short and J 6 bases short, with 11 bases between. The CDR3 contains 13 residues. DNA of the CDR3: TGTGCCAGCAGTTTGGGGGGAGGGGATGGCTACACCTTC. Translating it yields CASSLGGGDGYTF.

V gene TRBV6-5 combines with J gene TRBJ2-3, with 7 bases aligning to TRBD2. With V trimmed by 5 bases and J by 4 bases, 6 bases remained unmatched. CDR1 MNHEY and CDR2 SVGAGI come from the germline V gene. There are 14 residues in the CDR3. CDR3 amino acids: CASSRSGVADTQYF. In nucleotides, the CDR3 is TGTGCCAGCAGTAGAAGCGGGGTAGCAGATACGCAGTATTTT.

V and J are TRBV30 and TRBJ1-4; D might be TRBD1 (5 bases). In germline, CDR1 is GTSNPN, CDR2 SVGIG (reference sequence). Trimming removed 0 bases from V and 5 bases from J, with 13 bases in between. The CDR3 covers 15 residues. Here the CDR3 DNA reads TGTGCCTGGAGTGTATCTGGGACTCACAATGAAAAACTGTTTTTT. This sequence encodes CAWSVSGTHNEKLFF.

The V gene is TRBV4-3, the J gene TRBJ1-5; perhaps TRBD1 as D (5 bases). V was cut by 4 bases and J by 1 base, with 8 bases left in between. CDR3 length: 14 residues. CDR1 is LGHNA and CDR2 is YSLEER in the germline V gene. The CDR3 reads CASSLRVSNQPQHF. CDR3 coding DNA: TGCGCCAGCAGCCTCAGGGTGAGCAATCAGCCCCAGCATTTT.

The chain combines TRBV19 with TRBJ1-5; D is perhaps TRBD1 (6 bases). Germline V lookup: CDR1 LNHDA, CDR2 SQIVND (reference sequence). V was cut by 9 bases and J by 6 bases, with 18 bases left in between. The CDR3 length is 14 residues. The CDR3 protein is CARRTEGEGQPQHF. As DNA, the CDR3 is TGTGCCAGACGGACAGAAGGGGAAGGTCAGCCCCAGCATTTT.

V and J are TRBV3-1 (or the pseudogene TRBV3-2) and TRBJ1-2; maybe TRBD1 (6 bases). V was cut by 3 bases and J by 4 bases, with 18 bases left in between. The V gene's germline CDR1 is LGHDT and CDR2 YNNKEL (reference sequence). The length of the CDR3 is 16 residues. CDR3 loop: CASSQQDRTFSYGYTF. The CDR3 region has the DNA TGTGCCAGCAGCCAGCAGGACAGAACTTTTAGCTATGGCTACACCTTC.

This CDR3 is CASRRTDTQYF. CDR3 nucleotide sequence: TGTGCCAGCAGGAGAACAGATACGCAGTATTTT. This chain uses TRBV11-1 with TRBJ2-3; no definite D call. Germline V gene data show CDR1 as SGHAT and CDR2 as FQDESV (reference sequence). The CDR3 is 11 amino acids. V shed 6 bases and J shed 3 bases, with 4 bases lying between them. Using reference TRBV11-1 and TRBJ2-3 for the parts outside the CDR3, the full variable domain is EAEVAQSPRYKITEKSQAVAFWCDPISGHATLYWYRQILGQGPELLVQFQDESVVDDSQLPKDRFSAERLKGVDSTLKIQPAELGDSAMYLCASRRTDTQYFGPGTRLTVL.

This chain uses TRBV29-1 with TRBJ2-1; 9 bases are shared with TRBD1. The CDR3 consists of 17 residues. CDR1 SQVTM and CDR2 ANQGSEA come from the germline V gene. Trimming removed 5 bases from V and 0 bases from J; junction bases left unmatched: 11. In DNA, the CDR3 is TGCAGCGTTAACAGGGGGCGCAGGGCAAGCTCCTACAATGAGCAGTTCTTC. This translates into CSVNRGRRASSYNEQFF.

The chain couples TRBV6-2 or TRBV6-3 to TRBJ2-5; unclear D gene. Trimming removed 0 bases from V and 0 bases from J, with 8 bases in between. The germline gives CDR1 MNHEY, CDR2 SVGEGT. CDR3 length equals 15 residues. The CDR3 loop reads CASSYSADYQETQYF. In nucleotides, the CDR3 is TGTGCCAGCAGTTACTCGGCAGATTACCAAGAGACCCAGTACTTC.

Only a few counts were recorded for this clone. The same CDR3 also results from other DNA sequences found in this sample. CDR3 coding DNA: TGTGCCAGCAGCAGGGAAAAGAACACCGGGGAGCTGTTTTTT. This gives the protein CASSREKNTGELFF. V is TRBV2 and J is TRBJ2-2; D may be TRBD1 (5 bases). Deletions cut 6 bases from V and 1 base from J, with 9 bases between. The CDR3 sequence is 14 residues long. Germline V gives CDR1 SNHLY, CDR2 FYNNEI.

This chain joins TRBV7-3 and TRBJ2-1; the D is unclear. Germline CDR1 reads SGHTA; CDR2 reads FQGTGA. Between the trimmed V and J ends, which lost 2 bases and 6 bases, there was a span of 11 bases. The CDR3 contains 14 residues. The CDR3 protein is CASSLLPAANEQFF. CDR3 bases: TGTGCCAGCAGCTTATTGCCGGCGGCCAATGAGCAGTTCTTC.

The V and J genes are TRBV4-1 and TRBJ1-1; D is unclear. Germline CDR1 MGHRA, CDR2 YSYEKL. Trimming took 1 base from V and 4 from J, leaving 19 bases between them. The CDR3 has 17 amino acids. The CDR3 DNA is TGCGCCAGCAGCCAAGGGTTCCAGAATCAGTGGAGCACTGAAGCTTTCTTT. Protein product: CASSQGFQNQWSTEAFF.

CDR3 in DNA: TGTGCCAGCAGTTTACCACAACAGGGCCCCCATGGCTACACCTTC. It is translated as CASSLPQQGPHGYTF. The chain combines TRBV28 with TRBJ1-2, with D tentatively TRBD1 (6 bases). The CDR3 is made up of 15 amino acids. V lost 2 bases and J 6 bases, leaving 16 bases between the germline ends. Looked up from germline, CDR1 is MDHEN and CDR2 is SYDVKM.

The chain links TRBV4-3 to TRBJ2-3, with 10 bases matching TRBD1. In germline, CDR1 is LGHNA, CDR2 YSLEER. Losses at the gene ends were 0 bases for V and 5 bases for J; bases not matched to a gene: 5. This CDR3 is 16 amino acids long. CDR3 sequence: CASSQDGTGVRDTQYF. The CDR3 region has the DNA TGCGCCAGCAGCCAAGACGGGACAGGGGTCAGAGATACGCAGTATTTT.

This chain uses TRBV12-3 or TRBV12-4 with TRBJ2-1; D gene unclear. Trimming pared 6 bases from V and 6 bases from J, leaving 9 bases between. The CDR3 has 12 amino acids. The CDR3 coding sequence is TGTGCCAGCAGGCCCGGAGTCAATGAGCAGTTCTTC. It specifies CASRPGVNEQFF.

This chain joins TRBV27 and TRBJ2-7; possibly TRBD2 for D (5 bases). The germline V gene has CDR1 MNHEY and CDR2 SMNVEV (reference sequence). Trimming stripped 2 bases from V and 4 bases from J, with 9 bases between. This CDR3 region has 13 residues. CDR3 sequence reads: CASSLNPGYEQYF. Here the CDR3 DNA reads TGTGCCAGCAGTTTAAATCCGGGGTACGAGCAGTACTTC.

The CDR3 loop is CASSIEAAGFNYGYTF. CDR3 nucleotide sequence: TGTGCCAGTAGTATAGAAGCAGCAGGATTTAACTATGGCTACACCTTC. The chain carries TRBV19 and TRBJ1-2, with D unclear. V lost 0 bases and J 1 base, leaving 12 bases between the germline ends. The germline CDR1 and CDR2 sequences are LNHDA and SQIVND (reference sequence). The CDR3 extends over 16 amino acids.

Points on this clone: A read error may be the cause here, since a much bigger clone is one base away. The sample has other DNA sequences that encode this CDR3 too. CDR3 region: CASSLGENTEAFF. The CDR3 DNA is TGTGCCAGCAGCTTAGGAGAGAACACTGAAGCTTTCTTT. This rearrangement joins TRBV11-3 to TRBJ1-1, with D unresolved. V gave up 1 base and J gave up 1 base, with 4 bases separating them. This CDR3 is built from 13 residues. Per the germline V gene, CDR1 is SGHNT and CDR2 is YENEEA. Full variable domain (remainder filled in from reference TRBV11-3 and TRBJ1-1): EAGVVQSPRYKIIEKKQPVAFWCNPISGHNTLYWYLQNLGQGPELLIRYENEEAVDDSQLPKDRFSAERLKGVDSTLKIQPAELGDSAVYLCASSLGENTEAFFGQGTRLTVV.

The chain is built from TRBV21-1 and TRBJ1-5; TRBD1 reflects the table's D call only, with no check against the DNA. TRBV21-1 is a pseudogene segment. CDR3 length equals 13 residues. As DNA, the CDR3 is TGTGCCAGCGGACAGTATAGCAATCAGCCCCAGCATTTT. It is translated as CASGQYSNQPQHF.

The genes are TRBV6-5 and TRBJ1-2; TRBD1 aligns across 9 bases. The junction had 3 bases not matched to a gene; V was cut back by 4 bases and J by 6 bases. This CDR3 contains 13 residues. Per the germline V gene, CDR1 is MNHEY and CDR2 is SVGAGI. Written as DNA, the CDR3 is TGTGCCAGCAGTTCAACAGGGGGCCATGGCTACACCTTC. Protein product: CASSSTGGHGYTF.

J is TRBJ2-1 and V is TRBV19; 10 positions match TRBD2. The CDR3 is 18 residues long. Trimming at V came to 1 base and at J to 5 bases, leaving 11 bases not matched to a gene. CDR1 and CDR2 (germline): LNHDA, SQIVND (reference sequence). CDR3 coding DNA: TGTGCCAGTAGTATAGGCCCTAGCGGGAGCCCCCTCAACAATGAGCAGTTCTTC. It specifies CASSIGPSGSPLNNEQFF. The full variable domain, with the rest looked up from reference TRBV19 and TRBJ2-1, is DGGITQSPKYLFRKEGQNVTLSCEQNLNHDAMYWYRQDPGQGLRLIYYSQIVNDFQKGDIAEGYSVSREKKESFPLTVTSAQKNPTAFYLCASSIGPSGSPLNNEQFFGPGTRLTVL.

This clone was picked up one time. This rearrangement joins TRBV10-3 to TRBJ1-2, with D hard to call. The V end was cut by 6 bases, the J end by 6 bases, with 11 bases between. The CDR3 contains 12 residues. Germline values: CDR1 ENHRY, CDR2 SYGVKD. This chain's CDR3 is CAISPLQDGYTF. CDR3 DNA: TGTGCCATCAGCCCCCTTCAGGATGGCTACACCTTC.

The rearrangement uses TRBV7-2 and TRBJ2-1; D unclear. The V gene's germline CDR1 is SGHTA and CDR2 FQGNSA. V lost 1 base and J 9 bases, leaving 10 bases between the germline ends. This CDR3 has 13 residues. The CDR3 DNA reads TGTGCCAGCAGCTTAGTCACTACGGGTGAGCAGTTCTTC. It yields the protein CASSLVTTGEQFF.

The rearrangement joins TRBV27 to TRBJ1-1, with no clear D. Looked up from germline, CDR1 is MNHEY and CDR2 is SMNVEV (reference sequence). CDR3 length: 15 amino acids. V shed 7 bases and J shed 3 bases, with 18 bases lying between them. For the CDR3, the DNA is TGTGCCAGCATACCCCTTTCAGGATTGGACACTGAAGCTTTCTTT. Its protein is CASIPLSGLDTEAFF.

This clone was detected only a few times. V is TRBV6-2 or TRBV6-3 and J is TRBJ2-6; perhaps TRBD2 as D (5 bases). The CDR3 has 15 amino acids. CDR1 and CDR2 (germline): MNHEY, SVGEGT. The germline V and J ends were trimmed by 5 bases and 4 bases, with 12 bases remaining between them. CDR3 nucleotide sequence: TGTGCCAGCAGTCTGGACTCTTCGGGGGCCAACGTCCTGACTTTC. Translating gives CASSLDSSGANVLTF.